The present entry profiles one T cell receptor (beta chain) with its context. The data were taken from a study of shared clonotypes between healthy human individuals. For the study at large: The people who gave samples were a couple of women and a few men aged 18 to 49.

Sequenced by immunoSEQ multiplex PCR; TCRdb stores in-frame clones only, minus some. Altogether 2 million to 3 million clones are present, under 95% being singletons, with the ten largest covering 0.36%. The CDR3 totals 14 residues. Germline values: CDR1 LNHDA, CDR2 SQIVND (reference sequence). Trimming shortened V by 8 bases and J by 3 bases, and 16 bases separated the two germline ends. Sequencing was done on a sample of naive CD4+ T cells from PBMCs. The subset denotes: CD45RA+ positively selected. This sequence joins TRBV19 and TRBJ1-1, with D possibly being TRBD1 (6 bases). This TCR was recovered from a man in his late teens or twenties in good health. Some clones in this sample may be carry-over from other donors' samples. The CDR3 sequence: CASQARGPDTEAFF. CDR3 DNA: TGTGCCAGTCAGGCCCGGGGGCCCGACACTGAAGCTTTCTTT.